This T cell receptor (beta chain) comes out of a study of metastatic and nonmetastatic thyroid tumors. Study information: Repertoire comparisons spanned blood and tumor or nodule tissue from malignant and benign thyroid patients.

Every patient was untreated before thyroid surgery. Germline V gives CDR1 MDHEN, CDR2 SYDVKM. The CDR3 is 13 amino acids. TCRdb re-called clones via MiXCR from the PCR reads. Of about 25,000 clones in the sample, approximately 22% were seen once. Worth noting for this clone: One end of the junction is discordant with germline, which a read error may explain. The sample contains more than one DNA sequence encoding this CDR3.

The receptor comes from a female donor with papillary thyroid cancer or a benign thyroid nodule (not recorded which). Some clones in this sample may be carry-over from other donors' samples. Sequenced sample: adjacent normal tissue. The chain carries TRBV28 and TRBJ1-6, with D uncertain. The chain's CDR3 is CASSYTVNSPLHF. CDR3 DNA: TGCGCCAGCAGTTATACAGTGAATTCACCCCTCCACTTT.